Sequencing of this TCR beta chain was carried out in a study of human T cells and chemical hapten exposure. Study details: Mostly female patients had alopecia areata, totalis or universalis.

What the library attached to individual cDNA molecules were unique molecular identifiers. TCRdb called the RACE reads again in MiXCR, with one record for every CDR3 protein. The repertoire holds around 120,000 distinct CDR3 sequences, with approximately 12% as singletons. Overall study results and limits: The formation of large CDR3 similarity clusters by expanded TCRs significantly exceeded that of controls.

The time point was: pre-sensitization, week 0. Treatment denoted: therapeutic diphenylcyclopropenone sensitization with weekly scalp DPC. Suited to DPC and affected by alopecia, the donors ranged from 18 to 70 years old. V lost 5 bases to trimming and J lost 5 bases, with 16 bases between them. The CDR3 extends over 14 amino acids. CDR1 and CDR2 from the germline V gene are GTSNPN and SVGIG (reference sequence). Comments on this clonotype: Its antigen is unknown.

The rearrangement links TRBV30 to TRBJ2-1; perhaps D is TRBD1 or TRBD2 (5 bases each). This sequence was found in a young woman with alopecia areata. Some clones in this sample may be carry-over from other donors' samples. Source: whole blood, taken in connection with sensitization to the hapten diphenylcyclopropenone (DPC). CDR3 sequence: CAWGGGLQHNEQFF. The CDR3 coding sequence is TGTGCCTGGGGGGGTGGTTTACAACACAATGAGCAGTTCTTC.